These T cell receptor beta chains were read from a single sample in a study of early stage breast cancer tumors. Some clones are missing from TCRdb's copy, which holds only in-frame ones; the method was immunoSEQ multiplex PCR. Of about 51,000 clones in the sample, around 80% are singletons; the top ten hold around 3.4%. The sample comprised blood. These receptors all come from a person aged 35-55 years with breast cancer. The CDR3 runs from the conserved cysteine through the conserved F or W. A D gene is named only where the DNA matches it firmly. Clone size is stated in some rows and not others, as once, few, many or a class when expanded.

V,size,J,D,CDR3,DNA
TRBV2,.,TRBJ2-2,.,CASSDGVGGELFF,TGTGCCAGCAGTGATGGGGTGGGCGGGGAGCTGTTTTTT
TRBV6-6,.,TRBJ1-1,.,CASSAHTEAFF,TGTGCCAGCAGTGCTCACACTGAAGCTTTCTTT
TRBV6-1,.,TRBJ2-7,.,CASRFGQGGEQYF,TGTGCCAGCCGATTCGGGCAGGGCGGAGAGCAGTACTTC
TRBV30,.,TRBJ1-6,TRBD1,CAWSADRVSPLHF,TGTGCCTGGAGTGCTGACAGGGTTTCACCCCTCCACTTT
TRBV19,.,TRBJ1-5,.,CATGDSINQPQHF,TGTGCCACCGGTGACAGTATTAATCAGCCCCAGCATTTT
TRBV27,.,TRBJ2-7,.,CASSTGPHGMQYF,TGTGCCAGCAGCACCGGACCCCACGGGATGCAGTACTTC
TRBV4-1,.,TRBJ2-1,.,CASNEGPTSYNEQFF,TGCGCCAGCAACGAGGGGCCCACATCCTACAATGAGCAGTTCTTC
TRBV18,.,TRBJ2-7,TRBD2,CASSPGEGTYEQYF,TGTGCCAGCTCCCCGGGGGAGGGGACCTACGAGCAGTACTTC
TRBV30,.,TRBJ2-3,TRBD2,CAWSVGAGGTDTQYF,TGTGCCTGGAGTGTTGGAGCGGGAGGGACAGATACGCAGTATTTT
TRBV5-1,.,TRBJ2-3,.,CASSLEGSSTDTQYF,TGCGCCAGCAGCTTGGAGGGTTCTAGCACAGATACGCAGTATTTT
TRBV20-1,.,TRBJ2-3,.,CSARVADTQYF,TGCAGTGCTAGAGTGGCAGATACGCAGTATTTT
TRBV6-1,.,TRBJ1-5,.,CASSEFSIRGVGQPQHF,TGTGCCAGCAGTGAATTCTCCATCCGGGGGGTGGGCCAGCCCCAGCATTTT
TRBV13,.,TRBJ2-5,.,CASSPGGTLGETQYF,TGTGCCAGCAGCCCCGGGGGCACTCTGGGAGAGACCCAGTACTTC
TRBV5-4,few,TRBJ2-1,.,CASSLASGTQSWQFF,TGTGCCAGCAGCCTGGCTTCCGGGACTCAATCATGGCAGTTCTTC
TRBV5-1,.,TRBJ2-7,TRBD2,CASSLALADPSSYEQYF,TGCGCCAGCAGCTTGGCCCTAGCGGACCCAAGCTCCTACGAGCAGTACTTC
TRBV7-3,.,TRBJ2-4,TRBD2,CASSLSHAGVGNIQYF,TGTGCCAGCAGCTTAAGTCACGCGGGAGTGGGGAACATTCAGTACTTC
TRBV30,.,TRBJ2-7,.,CAWEGNGGEQYF,TGTGCCTGGGAAGGGAATGGCGGCGAGCAGTACTTC
TRBV6-1,.,TRBJ2-5,.,CASTPRPGETQYF,TGTGCCAGCACCCCTCGACCCGGAGAGACCCAGTACTTC
TRBV30,.,TRBJ2-3,.,CAWTDRGRTDTQYF,TGTGCCTGGACGGACAGAGGCCGCACAGATACGCAGTATTTT
TRBV7-9,.,TRBJ2-3,TRBD2,CASSPPILGGSGTDTQYF,TGTGCCAGCAGCCCACCCATCCTAGGCGGGAGTGGAACAGATACGCAGTATTTT
TRBV27,few,TRBJ2-7,TRBD1,CASRDRGSYEQYF,TGTGCCAGCAGAGACAGGGGTTCTTACGAGCAGTACTTC
TRBV6-5,.,TRBJ1-1,.,CASREDGGNTEAFF,TGTGCCAGCAGGGAGGACGGAGGGAACACTGAAGCTTTCTTT
TRBV4-2,few,TRBJ1-1,.,CASSQVGAGETEAFF,TGTGCCAGCAGCCAAGTGGGGGCAGGTGAAACTGAAGCTTTCTTT
TRBV6-1,once,TRBJ1-4,.,CASSPRPMTGEKLFF,TGTGCCAGCAGTCCCAGACCAATGACAGGAGAAAAACTGTTTTTT
TRBV9,.,TRBJ2-1,.,CASSTRPMGGPEQFF,TGTGCCAGCAGCACTAGACCTATGGGGGGTCCTGAGCAGTTCTTC
TRBV6-1,.,TRBJ2-5,.,CASSEGPGTYQETQYF,TGTGCCAGCAGTGAAGGACCCGGGACTTACCAAGAGACCCAGTACTTC